This TCR beta chain comes out of a study of Graves' ophthalmopathy and Graves' hyperthyroidism (dated by TCRdb to 2016 to 2019). As for the study more broadly: Stable hyperthyroidism was defined as no progression to ophthalmopathy within 18 months of follow-up. The study used signatures of the TCR beta repertoire to tell Graves' ophthalmopathy apart from Graves' hyperthyroidism and to predict which patients would progress to ophthalmopathy. To explore V-J signatures distinguishing ophthalmopathy from hyperthyroidism, a discovery set of under 110 patients (more than 40 ophthalmopathy, 55 to 60 stable hyperthyroidism) was enrolled. Following sample collection, hyperthyroidism patients were given methimazole at a starting dose of 30 mg daily, and ophthalmopathy patients were given high-dose intravenous methylprednisolone. In total, some 130 blood samples were TCR-sequenced: 40 to 45 ophthalmopathy, some 72 hyperthyroidism and some 17 hyperthyroidism-to-ophthalmopathy patients. The independent validation cohort included about 20 hyperthyroidism patients plus 17 patients who later progressed from hyperthyroidism to ophthalmopathy. T-cell repertoires of thyroid tissue and blood were compared in several hyperthyroidism patients. The research as a whole found: In validation, the model predicted ophthalmopathy progression with about 71% sensitivity and approximately 72% specificity; around twelve predicted patients were CT-confirmed with GO in a median of 6.5 months. Sample size was not predetermined statistically, and investigators were not blinded to group allocation. The 13-signature model separated ophthalmopathy from stable hyperthyroidism with 87.88% sensitivity and about 81% specificity in cross-validation, and 80%/75% in the test set. Most expanded thyroid clonotypes with frequency above 0.001 were also detected in blood, suggesting blood repertoires may reflect the thyroid immune response.

Hyperthyroidism patients were newly diagnosed, were aged 18 to 65 years, and had a disease duration under 2 months. Patients with other autoimmune diseases, uncontrolled infections, pregnancy or lactation were excluded. Clinical symptoms, serum thyroxine, TRAb, thyroid ultrasound and orbital computed tomography were used for diagnosis. Total RNA was extracted using Trizol reagent, and RNA quality was checked on an Agilent 2100 Bioanalyzer. The table lists this clonotype with a few counts. The antigen it recognizes is unknown. No qualities accompany the bases; no much larger clone lies one base away. Trimming takes 6 bases off V and 5 bases off J; junction bases not matched to a gene: 11. The CDR3 covers 15 residues, taking in both the cysteine and the phenylalanine. Just the 45-base CDR3 DNA is kept, in frame starting at base 1. CDR1 is given as SGHVS and CDR2 as FQNEAQ, both from the germline V gene.

TCR beta CDR3 regions were amplified from RNA transcripts for repertoire sequencing. The first round of RT-PCR was done with HTBI primers and the Qiagen OneStep RT-PCR kit, and was followed by a second round of multiplex PCR, then size selection and purification. Libraries were sequenced on an Illumina HiSeq2000 using paired-end 100 bp reads. The source study handled its data this way. Reads were processed with SOAPnuke, discarding reads with adapters, uncalled bases, mean Phred below 15, or no exact constant-primer or identifier match. High-quality paired reads were merged with COPE v1.2.5. Unique nucleotide sequences were defined as clonotypes and aligned to IMGT TRB V, D and J references using MiTCR v1.1. Only V-J combinations with frequency above 0.0001 were analysed, covering 99% to 99.2% of repertoires. A TCR clonal expansion and chaos score per V-J combination was defined as the ratio of F50 clonal expansion to chaos observed in the TCRdist matrix. Welch's t-statistics and random forest were used to reduce features to about a dozen V-J combinations, which were fed into a naive Bayes classifier. The similarity between thyroid and blood repertoires was quantified using the Morisita-Horn index. The raw public reads went through TCRdb reprocessing: fastp at Q25, MiXCR clone calling, in-frame beta chains kept. Every CDR3 protein is listed once, alongside the most common genes and DNA of its rows. The V and J calls were determined by TCRdb, not by the authors. Within this sample are over a million distinct CDR3 sequences, with less than 45% of them counted one time only. The ten largest clones represent around 10% of the sample.

The source is an adult man with Graves' hyperthyroidism. Sequencing used peripheral blood or thyroid tissue (not recorded which). This receptor chain uses TRBV7-8 and TRBJ2-7; 9 bases in the junction line up with TRBD1. The CDR3 reads CASRSGTGRRDEQYF. The DNA reads TGTGCCAGCAGGTCTGGGACAGGGAGACGGGACGAGCAGTACTTC.